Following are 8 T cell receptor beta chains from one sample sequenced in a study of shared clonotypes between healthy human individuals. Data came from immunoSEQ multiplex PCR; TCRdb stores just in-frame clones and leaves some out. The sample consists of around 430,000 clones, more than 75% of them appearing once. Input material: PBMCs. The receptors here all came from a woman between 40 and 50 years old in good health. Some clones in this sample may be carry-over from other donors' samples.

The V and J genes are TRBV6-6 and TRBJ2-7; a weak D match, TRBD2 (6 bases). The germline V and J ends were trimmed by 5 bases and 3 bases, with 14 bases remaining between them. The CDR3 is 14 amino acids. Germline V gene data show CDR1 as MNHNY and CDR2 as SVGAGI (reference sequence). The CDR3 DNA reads TGTGCCAGCAGTCAAATGGAGGGAGTCTACGAGCAGTACTTC. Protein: CASSQMEGVYEQYF.

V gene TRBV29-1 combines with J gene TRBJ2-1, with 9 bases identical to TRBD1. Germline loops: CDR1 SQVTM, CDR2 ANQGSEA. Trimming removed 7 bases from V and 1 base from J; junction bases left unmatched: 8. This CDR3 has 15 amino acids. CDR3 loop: CSAVPGQGSYNEQFF. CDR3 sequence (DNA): TGCAGCGCCGTCCCGGGACAGGGTTCCTACAATGAGCAGTTCTTC.

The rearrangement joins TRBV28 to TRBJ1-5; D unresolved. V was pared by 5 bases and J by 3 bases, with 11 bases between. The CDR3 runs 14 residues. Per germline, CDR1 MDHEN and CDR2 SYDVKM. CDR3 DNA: TGTGCCAGCAGTCAAGAGGTGACCAATCAGCCCCAGCATTTT. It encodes CASSQEVTNQPQHF.

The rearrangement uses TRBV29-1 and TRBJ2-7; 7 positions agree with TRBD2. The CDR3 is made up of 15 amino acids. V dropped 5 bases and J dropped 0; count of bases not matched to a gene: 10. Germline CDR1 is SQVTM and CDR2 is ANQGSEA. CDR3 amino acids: CSVLSSGLSSYEQYF. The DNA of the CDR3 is TGCAGCGTTCTTTCTAGCGGACTGAGCTCCTACGAGCAGTACTTC.

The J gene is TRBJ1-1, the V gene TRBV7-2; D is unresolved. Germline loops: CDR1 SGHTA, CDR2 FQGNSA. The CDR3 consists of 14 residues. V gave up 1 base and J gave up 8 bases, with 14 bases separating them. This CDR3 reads CASSLVRGKEEAFF. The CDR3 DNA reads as TGTGCCAGCAGCTTAGTTAGAGGAAAGGAGGAAGCTTTCTTT.

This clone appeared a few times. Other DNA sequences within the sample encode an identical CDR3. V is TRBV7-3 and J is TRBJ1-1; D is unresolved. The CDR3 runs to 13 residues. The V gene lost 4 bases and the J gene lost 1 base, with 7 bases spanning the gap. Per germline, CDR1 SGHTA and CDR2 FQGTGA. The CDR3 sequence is CASSSTGNTEAFF. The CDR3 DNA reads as TGTGCCAGCAGCTCGACGGGGAACACTGAAGCTTTCTTT.

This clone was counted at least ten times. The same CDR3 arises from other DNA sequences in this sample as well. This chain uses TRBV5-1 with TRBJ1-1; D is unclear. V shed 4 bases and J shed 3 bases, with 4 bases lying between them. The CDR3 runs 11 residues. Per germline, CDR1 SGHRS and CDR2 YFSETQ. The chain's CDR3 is CASSLDTEAFF. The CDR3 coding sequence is TGCGCCAGCAGCCTTGACACTGAAGCTTTCTTT.

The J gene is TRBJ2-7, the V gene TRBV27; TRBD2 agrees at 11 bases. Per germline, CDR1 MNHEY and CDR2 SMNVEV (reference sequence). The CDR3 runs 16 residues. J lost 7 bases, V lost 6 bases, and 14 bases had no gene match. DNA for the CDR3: TGTGCCAGCAGCCTCACCCGACTAGCGGGACTCGGTGAGCAGTACTTC. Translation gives CASSLTRLAGLGEQYF.